The 7 T cell receptor beta chains in this list originate from one sample, sequenced in a study of T cell responses to AZD1222 COVID-19 vaccine. Sequencing used immunoSEQ multiplex PCR; TCRdb keeps in-frame clones, though not all of them. The data show 100,000 to 110,000 clones, with over 90% seen just once and more than 1.5% held by the top ten. The input for sequencing was peripheral blood, taken on day 0 of AZD1222 vaccination. These receptors were obtained from an adult in good health.

The chain recombines TRBV29-1 with TRBJ1-2; tentatively, D is TRBD1 (5 bases). The V end lost 6 bases, the J end lost 0 bases, and 8 bases lay between the germline ends. The germline gives CDR1 SQVTM, CDR2 ANQGSEA. The CDR3 contains 12 residues. The CDR3 coding sequence is TGCAGCGTCCTGGACACTAACTATGGCTACACCTTC. Its protein is CSVLDTNYGYTF.

This rearrangement joins TRBV2 to TRBJ1-1; tentative D call: TRBD1 (5 bases). This CDR3 is 15 amino acids long. V lost 6 bases and J 7 bases, leaving 21 bases between the germline ends. Germline CDR1 SNHLY, CDR2 FYNNEI. DNA for the CDR3: TGTGCCAGCAGCCCGGGTGGGGCGTTTGGGGGTGAAGCTTTCTTT. This translates into CASSPGGAFGGEAFF.

This rearrangement joins TRBV3-1 (or the pseudogene TRBV3-2) to TRBJ1-1; perhaps TRBD1 as D (6 bases). CDR1 and CDR2 from the germline V gene are LGHDT and YNNKEL (reference sequence). Trimming left V 0 bases short and J 4 bases short, with 15 bases between. CDR3 length: 16 amino acids. CDR3 amino acids: CASSQDGKGGITEAFF. The DNA for the CDR3 is TGTGCCAGCAGCCAAGATGGGAAGGGGGGAATCACTGAAGCTTTCTTT.

In the case of this clone: This sample includes further DNA sequences coding for the same CDR3. The rearrangement joins TRBV11-2 to TRBJ2-7; D remains ambiguous. Germline CDR1 is SGHAT and CDR2 is FQNNGV. The V end was cut by 5 bases, the J end by 2 bases, with 4 bases between. This CDR3 is 11 amino acids long. The CDR3 is CASSPAYEQYF. The CDR3 DNA reads TGTGCCAGCAGCCCTGCCTACGAGCAGTACTTC.

This clone is a singleton in its sample. The chain joins TRBV28 to TRBJ1-6; possible D gene TRBD1, 6 bases. CDR1 MDHEN and CDR2 SYDVKM come from the germline V gene. The germline V and J ends were trimmed by 5 bases and 5 bases, with 10 bases remaining between them. There are 14 residues in the CDR3. This CDR3 is CASSDRFDNSPLHF. CDR3 nucleotide sequence: TGTGCCAGCAGTGACAGGTTCGATAATTCACCCCTCCACTTT.

V usage is TRBV29-1 and J usage is TRBJ2-1; D is undetermined. The V end was cut by 4 bases, the J end by 0 bases, with 7 bases between. CDR3 length: 13 residues. The V gene's germline CDR1 is SQVTM and CDR2 ANQGSEA. The CDR3, as DNA: TGCAGCGTTGTTCCCAGCTCCTACAATGAGCAGTTCTTC. This gives the protein CSVVPSSYNEQFF.

The chain joins TRBV3-1 (or the pseudogene TRBV3-2) to TRBJ2-3, with 10 bases that match TRBD2. Germline V gene data show CDR1 as LGHDT and CDR2 as YNNKEL (reference sequence). The CDR3 has 16 residues. The J segment lost 4 bases and the V segment lost 3 bases, leaving 7 bases of the junction unmatched. The CDR3 DNA reads as TGTGCCAGCAGCCACCCTAGCGGGAGTAGTCCAGATACGCAGTATTTT. It yields the protein CASSHPSGSSPDTQYF.